This entry concerns a single T cell receptor beta chain. The antigen is not known. TCR beta CDR3 region amplification was performed from RNA transcripts. The TCR CDR3 was amplified in a first-round RT-PCR using the HTBI primer set. In TCRdb, the multiplex PCR reads were re-called with MiXCR into one record per CDR3 protein. Among roughly 500,000 distinct CDR3 sequences listed, roughly 45% were seen once. V shed 5 bases and J shed 0 bases, with 20 bases lying between them. The germline gives CDR1 LNHDA, CDR2 SQIVND (reference sequence). This CDR3 region has 19 residues. These data belong to a study of T cells in Graves' hyperthyroidism and ophthalmopathy. General study results and limits: Blood also contained most expanded thyroid clonotypes above 0.001. Model output signaled ophthalmopathy a median 6.5 months ahead of onset.

Each diagnosis drew on symptoms, thyroxine, TRAb, thyroid ultrasound and orbital computed tomography findings. The gene calls are TRBV19 and TRBJ2-6; D ambiguous. The clonotype comes from an adult woman with Graves' disease, either hyperthyroidism or ophthalmopathy (not recorded which). Sequenced material: peripheral blood or thyroid tissue (not recorded which). The CDR3 spells CASSVVYAVPASGANVLTF. For the CDR3, the DNA is TGTGCCAGTAGTGTAGTTTACGCAGTCCCTGCCTCTGGGGCCAACGTCCTGACTTTC. Complete variable domain (other parts from reference TRBV19 and TRBJ2-6): DGGITQSPKYLFRKEGQNVTLSCEQNLNHDAMYWYRQDPGQGLRLIYYSQIVNDFQKGDIAEGYSVSREKKESFPLTVTSAQKNPTAFYLCASSVVYAVPASGANVLTFGAGSRLTVL.